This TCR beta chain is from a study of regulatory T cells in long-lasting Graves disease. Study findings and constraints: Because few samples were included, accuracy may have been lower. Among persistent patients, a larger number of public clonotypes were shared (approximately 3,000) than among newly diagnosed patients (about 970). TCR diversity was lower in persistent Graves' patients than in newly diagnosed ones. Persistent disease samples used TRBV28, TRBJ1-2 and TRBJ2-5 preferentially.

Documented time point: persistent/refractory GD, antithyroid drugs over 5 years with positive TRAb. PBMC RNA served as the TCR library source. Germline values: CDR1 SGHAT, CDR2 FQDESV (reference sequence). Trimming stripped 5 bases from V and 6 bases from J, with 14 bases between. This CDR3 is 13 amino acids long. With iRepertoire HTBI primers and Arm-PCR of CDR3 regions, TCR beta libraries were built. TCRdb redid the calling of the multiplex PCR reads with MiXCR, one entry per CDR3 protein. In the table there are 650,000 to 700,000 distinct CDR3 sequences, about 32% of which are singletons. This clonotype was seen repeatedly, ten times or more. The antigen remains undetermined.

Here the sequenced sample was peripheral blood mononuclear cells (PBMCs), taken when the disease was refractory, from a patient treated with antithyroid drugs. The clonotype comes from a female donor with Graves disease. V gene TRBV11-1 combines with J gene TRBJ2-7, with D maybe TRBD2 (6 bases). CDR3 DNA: TGTGCCAGCAGCCAACGGGTGGAGGGCGAGCAGTACTTC. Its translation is CASSQRVEGEQYF.